This paragraph covers one T cell receptor beta chain sequence. Its target is unknown. Every diagnosis used clinical symptoms, serum thyroxine and TRAb, thyroid ultrasound and orbital computed tomography. The data were obtained in a study of T cells in Graves' hyperthyroidism and ophthalmopathy. General study results and limits: Median prediction lead before ophthalmopathy onset was about 6.3 months with the model. Using 13 V-J features, a model discriminated ophthalmopathy from stable hyperthyroidism.

Trimming cost V 2 bases and J 2 bases, with 9 bases left between them. Germline values: CDR1 MGHRA, CDR2 YSYEKL. CDR3 length: 14 residues. The CDR3 regions of TCR beta were amplified from RNA transcripts. TCR CDR3 regions were first amplified by RT-PCR with HTBI primers. From the multiplex PCR reads, TCRdb called clonotypes with MiXCR, one entry per CDR3 protein. This sample carries nearly 600,000 distinct CDR3 sequences, 14% of them seen once, and the ten largest clones take roughly 7%. This clonotype originated in a woman under 30 with Graves' ophthalmopathy. The material sequenced was blood. This sequence joins TRBV4-1 and TRBJ1-2, with TRBD1 as a possible D gene (6 bases). The CDR3 region has the DNA TGCGCCAGCAGCCAAAGGGGGGGGAACTATGGCTACACCTTC. This encodes CASSQRGGNYGYTF.